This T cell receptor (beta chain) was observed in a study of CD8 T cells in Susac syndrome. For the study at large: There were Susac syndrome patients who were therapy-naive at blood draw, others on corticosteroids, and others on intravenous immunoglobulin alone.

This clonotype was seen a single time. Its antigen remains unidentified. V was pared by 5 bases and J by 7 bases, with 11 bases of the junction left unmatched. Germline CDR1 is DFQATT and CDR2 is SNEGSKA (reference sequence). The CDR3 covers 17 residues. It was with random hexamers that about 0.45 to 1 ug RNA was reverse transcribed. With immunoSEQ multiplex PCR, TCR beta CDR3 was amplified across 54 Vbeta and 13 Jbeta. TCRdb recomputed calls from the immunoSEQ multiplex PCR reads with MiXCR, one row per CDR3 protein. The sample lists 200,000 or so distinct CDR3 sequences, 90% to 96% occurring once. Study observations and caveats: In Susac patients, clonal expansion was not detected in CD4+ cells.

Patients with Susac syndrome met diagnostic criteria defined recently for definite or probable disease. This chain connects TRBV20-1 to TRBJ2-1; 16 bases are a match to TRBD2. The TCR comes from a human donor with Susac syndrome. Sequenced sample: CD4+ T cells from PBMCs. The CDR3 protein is CSAPKGTSGGARNEQFF. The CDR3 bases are TGCAGTGCTCCTAAAGGGACTAGCGGGGGGGCCAGGAATGAGCAGTTCTTC.